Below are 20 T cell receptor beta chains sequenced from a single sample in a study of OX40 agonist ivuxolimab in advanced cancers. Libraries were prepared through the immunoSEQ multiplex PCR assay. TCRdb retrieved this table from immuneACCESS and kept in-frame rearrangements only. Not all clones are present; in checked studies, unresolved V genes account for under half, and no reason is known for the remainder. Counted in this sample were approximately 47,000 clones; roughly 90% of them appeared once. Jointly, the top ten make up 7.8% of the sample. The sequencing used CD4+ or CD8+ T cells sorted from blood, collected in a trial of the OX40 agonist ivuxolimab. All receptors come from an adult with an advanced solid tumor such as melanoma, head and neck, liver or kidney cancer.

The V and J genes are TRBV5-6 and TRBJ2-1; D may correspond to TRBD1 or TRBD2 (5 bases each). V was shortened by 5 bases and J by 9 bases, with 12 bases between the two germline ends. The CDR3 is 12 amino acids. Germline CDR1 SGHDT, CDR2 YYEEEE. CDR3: CASRAGTGEQFF. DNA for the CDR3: TGTGCCAGCAGAGCAGGGACGGGTGAGCAGTTCTTC.

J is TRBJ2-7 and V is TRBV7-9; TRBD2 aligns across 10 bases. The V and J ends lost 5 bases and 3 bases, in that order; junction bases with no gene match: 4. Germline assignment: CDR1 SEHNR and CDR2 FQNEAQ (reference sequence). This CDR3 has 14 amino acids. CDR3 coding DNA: TGTGCCAGCAGCAGTACTAGCGGGATCTACGAGCAGTACTTC. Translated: CASSSTSGIYEQYF.

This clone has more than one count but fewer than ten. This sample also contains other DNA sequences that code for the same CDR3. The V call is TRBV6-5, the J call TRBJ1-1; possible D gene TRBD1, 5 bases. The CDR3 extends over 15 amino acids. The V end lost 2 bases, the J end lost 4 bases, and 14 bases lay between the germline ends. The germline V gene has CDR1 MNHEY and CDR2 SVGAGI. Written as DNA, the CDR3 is TGTGCCAGCAGTTACGGGGCGGGGGTTGGCACTGAAGCTTTCTTT. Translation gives CASSYGAGVGTEAFF.

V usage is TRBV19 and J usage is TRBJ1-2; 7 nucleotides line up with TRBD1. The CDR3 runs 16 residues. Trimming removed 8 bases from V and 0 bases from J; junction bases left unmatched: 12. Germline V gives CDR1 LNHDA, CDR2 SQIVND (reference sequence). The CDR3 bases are TGTGCCAGTGCCCCGGACAGGTTGTCTCCTAACTATGGCTACACCTTC. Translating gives CASAPDRLSPNYGYTF.

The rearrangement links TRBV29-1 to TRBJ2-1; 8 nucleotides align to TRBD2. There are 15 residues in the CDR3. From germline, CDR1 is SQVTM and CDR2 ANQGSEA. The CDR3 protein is CGWLAGPSSYNEQFF. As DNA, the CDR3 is TGCGGGTGGCTAGCGGGCCCGAGCTCCTACAATGAGCAGTTCTTC.

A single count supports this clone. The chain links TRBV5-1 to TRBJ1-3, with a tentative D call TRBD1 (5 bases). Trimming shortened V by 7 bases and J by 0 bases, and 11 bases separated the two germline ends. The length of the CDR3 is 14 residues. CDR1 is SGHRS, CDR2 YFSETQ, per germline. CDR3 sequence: CASRDDYSGNTIYF. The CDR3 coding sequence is TGCGCCAGCCGGGACGACTACTCTGGAAACACCATATATTTT. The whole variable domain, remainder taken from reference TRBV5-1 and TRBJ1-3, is KAGVTQTPRYLIKTRGQQVTLSCSPISGHRSVSWYQQTPGQGLQFLFEYFSETQRNKGNFPGRFSGRQFSNSRSEMNVSTLELGDSALYLCASRDDYSGNTIYFGEGSWLTVV.

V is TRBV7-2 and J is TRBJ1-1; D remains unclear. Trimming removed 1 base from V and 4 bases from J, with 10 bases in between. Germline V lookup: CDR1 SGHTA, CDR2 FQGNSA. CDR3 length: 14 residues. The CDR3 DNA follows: TGTGCCAGCAGCTTAGTCCCCGCGGCCACTGAAGCTTTCTTT. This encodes CASSLVPAATEAFF.

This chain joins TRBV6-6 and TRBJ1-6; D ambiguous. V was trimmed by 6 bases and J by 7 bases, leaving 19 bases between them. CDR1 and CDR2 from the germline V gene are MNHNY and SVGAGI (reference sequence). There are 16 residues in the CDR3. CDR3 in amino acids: CASSPRTLMRNSPLHF. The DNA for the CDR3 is TGTGCCAGCAGCCCTCGGACCCTTATGCGGAATTCACCCCTCCACTTT.

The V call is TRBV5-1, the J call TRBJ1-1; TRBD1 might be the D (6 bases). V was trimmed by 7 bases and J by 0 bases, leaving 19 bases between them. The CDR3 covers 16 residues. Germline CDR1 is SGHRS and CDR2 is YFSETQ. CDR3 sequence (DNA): TGCGCCAGCCAAACGACGGGGGCAGGAATGAACACTGAAGCTTTCTTT. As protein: CASQTTGAGMNTEAFF. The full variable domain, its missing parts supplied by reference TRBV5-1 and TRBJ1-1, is KAGVTQTPRYLIKTRGQQVTLSCSPISGHRSVSWYQQTPGQGLQFLFEYFSETQRNKGNFPGRFSGRQFSNSRSEMNVSTLELGDSALYLCASQTTGAGMNTEAFFGQGTRLTVV.

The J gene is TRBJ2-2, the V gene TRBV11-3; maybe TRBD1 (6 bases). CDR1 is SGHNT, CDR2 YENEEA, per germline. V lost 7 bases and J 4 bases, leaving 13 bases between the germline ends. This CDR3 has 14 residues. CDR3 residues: CASKWTDITGELFF. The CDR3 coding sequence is TGTGCCAGCAAATGGACAGATATCACCGGGGAGCTGTTTTTT. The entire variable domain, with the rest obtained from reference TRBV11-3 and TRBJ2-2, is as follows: EAGVVQSPRYKIIEKKQPVAFWCNPISGHNTLYWYLQNLGQGPELLIRYENEEAVDDSQLPKDRFSAERLKGVDSTLKIQPAELGDSAVYLCASKWTDITGELFFGEGSRLTVL.

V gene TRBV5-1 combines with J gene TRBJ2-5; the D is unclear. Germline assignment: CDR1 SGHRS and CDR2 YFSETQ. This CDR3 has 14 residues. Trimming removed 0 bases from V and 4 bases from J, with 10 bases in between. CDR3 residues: CASSLDLVPETQYF. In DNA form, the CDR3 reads TGCGCCAGCAGCTTGGATTTGGTTCCAGAGACCCAGTACTTC.

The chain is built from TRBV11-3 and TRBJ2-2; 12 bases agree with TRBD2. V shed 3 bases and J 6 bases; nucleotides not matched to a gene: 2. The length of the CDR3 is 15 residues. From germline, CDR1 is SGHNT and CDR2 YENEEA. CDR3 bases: TGTGCCAGCAGCTTGACTAGCGGGAGCCCCGGGGAGCTGTTTTTT. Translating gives CASSLTSGSPGELFF.

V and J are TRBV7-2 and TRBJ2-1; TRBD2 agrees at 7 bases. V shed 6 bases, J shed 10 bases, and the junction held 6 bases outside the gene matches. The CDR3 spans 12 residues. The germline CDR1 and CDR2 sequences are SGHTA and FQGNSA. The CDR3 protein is CASRVPGLEQFF. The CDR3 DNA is TGTGCCAGCAGGGTACCGGGACTAGAGCAGTTCTTC.

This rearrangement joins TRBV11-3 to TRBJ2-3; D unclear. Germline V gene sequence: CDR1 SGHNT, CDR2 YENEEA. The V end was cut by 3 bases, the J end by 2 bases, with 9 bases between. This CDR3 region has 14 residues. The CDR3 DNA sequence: TGTGCCAGCAGCTTGCAGAGTTCCACAGATACGCAGTATTTT. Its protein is CASSLQSSTDTQYF.

This CDR3 reads CASSQEWTSYEQYF. CDR3 sequence (DNA): TGTGCCAGCAGCCAAGAGTGGACGTCCTACGAGCAGTACTTC. The V gene is TRBV7-9, the J gene TRBJ2-7; D is undetermined. This CDR3 spans 14 amino acids. The germline V gene has CDR1 SEHNR and CDR2 FQNEAQ (reference sequence). The V end lost 5 bases, the J end lost 1 base, and 12 bases lay between the germline ends.

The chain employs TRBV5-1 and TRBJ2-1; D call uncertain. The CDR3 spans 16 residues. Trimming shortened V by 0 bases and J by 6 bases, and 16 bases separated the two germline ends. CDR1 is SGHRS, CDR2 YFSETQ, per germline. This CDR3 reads CASSLGSALVRNEQFF. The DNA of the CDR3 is TGCGCCAGCAGCTTGGGTTCCGCCCTGGTGCGCAATGAGCAGTTCTTC.

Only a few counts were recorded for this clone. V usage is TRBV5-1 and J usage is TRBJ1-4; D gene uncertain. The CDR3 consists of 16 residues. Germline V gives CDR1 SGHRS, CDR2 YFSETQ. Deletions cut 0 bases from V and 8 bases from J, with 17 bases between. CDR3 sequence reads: CASSLDVWTALEKLFF. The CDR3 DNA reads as TGCGCCAGCAGCTTGGACGTCTGGACGGCGCTCGAAAAACTGTTTTTT.

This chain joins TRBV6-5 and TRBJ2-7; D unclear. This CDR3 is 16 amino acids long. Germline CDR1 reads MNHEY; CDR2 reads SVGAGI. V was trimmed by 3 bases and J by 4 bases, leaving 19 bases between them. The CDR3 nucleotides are TGTGCCAGCAGTTATAGTGGGCCGGGCCTTGATTACGAGCAGTACTTC. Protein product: CASSYSGPGLDYEQYF.

The CDR3 DNA reads as TGTGCCAGCAGTACTCCGTCGGGGGGGCGAGAAAAACTGTTTTTT. It specifies CASSTPSGGREKLFF. This chain links TRBV6-6 with TRBJ1-4, with a possible D match to TRBD1 (6 bases). CDR1 and CDR2 (germline): MNHNY, SVGAGI (reference sequence). The CDR3 runs to 15 residues. V shed 5 bases and J shed 8 bases, with 18 bases lying between them.

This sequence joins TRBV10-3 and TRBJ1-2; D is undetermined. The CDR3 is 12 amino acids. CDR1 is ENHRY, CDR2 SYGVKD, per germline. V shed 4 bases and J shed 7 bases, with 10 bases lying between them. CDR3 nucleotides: TGTGCCATCAGTGCCGGGGAATTTGGCTACACCTTC. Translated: CAISAGEFGYTF.